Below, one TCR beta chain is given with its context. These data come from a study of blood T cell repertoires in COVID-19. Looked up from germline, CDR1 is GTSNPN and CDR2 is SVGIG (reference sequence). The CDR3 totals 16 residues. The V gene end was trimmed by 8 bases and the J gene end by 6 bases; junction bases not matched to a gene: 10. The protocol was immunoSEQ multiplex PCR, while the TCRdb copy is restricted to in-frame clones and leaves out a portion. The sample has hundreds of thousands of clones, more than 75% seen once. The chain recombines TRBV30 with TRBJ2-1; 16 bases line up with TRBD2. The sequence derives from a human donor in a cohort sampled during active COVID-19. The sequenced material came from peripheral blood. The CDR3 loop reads CATDAGLAGGGNEQFF. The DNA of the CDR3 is TGTGCCACAGACGCGGGACTAGCGGGAGGGGGCAATGAGCAGTTCTTC.